The following is a T cell receptor beta chain sequence with its context. V dropped 5 bases and J dropped 1 base, with 15 bases sitting between them. Germline V gene data show CDR1 as MDHEN and CDR2 as SYDVKM. The CDR3 contains 15 residues. The treatment denotes: randomized to nivolumab then ipilimumab (arm A) or the reverse (arm B). Using immunoSEQ multiplex PCR, the repertoire was profiled, and TCRdb retains in-frame clones only, with some absent. The table shows approximately 20,000 clones, with roughly 66% occurring only once. The data were obtained in a study of sequential checkpoint blockade in melanoma.

The starting material was CD8+ T cells sorted from blood (inferred from file names), obtained from a patient given nivolumab and ipilimumab in sequence. The receptor was derived from a human donor with melanoma. This chain connects TRBV28 to TRBJ2-7, with D unresolved. The CDR3 bases are TGTGCCAGCAGTCCCCTGGGCCCTAATTCCTACGAGCAGTACTTC. It codes for CASSPLGPNSYEQYF. The variable domain in full, with the rest retrieved from reference TRBV28 and TRBJ2-7, is DVKVTQSSRYLVKRTGEKVFLECVQDMDHENMFWYRQDPGLGLRLIYFSYDVKMKEKGDIPEGYSVSREKKERFSLILESASTNQTSMYLCASSPLGPNSYEQYFGPGTRLTVT.